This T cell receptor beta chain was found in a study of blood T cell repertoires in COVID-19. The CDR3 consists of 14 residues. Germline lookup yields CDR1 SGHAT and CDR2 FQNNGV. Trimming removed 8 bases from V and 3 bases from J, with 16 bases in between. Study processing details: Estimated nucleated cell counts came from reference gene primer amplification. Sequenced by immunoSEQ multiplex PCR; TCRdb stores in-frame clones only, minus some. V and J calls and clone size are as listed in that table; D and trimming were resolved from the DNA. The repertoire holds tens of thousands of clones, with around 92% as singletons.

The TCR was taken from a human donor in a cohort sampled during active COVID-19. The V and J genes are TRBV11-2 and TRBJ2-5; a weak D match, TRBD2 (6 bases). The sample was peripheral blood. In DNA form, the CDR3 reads TGTGCCAGCTCGCGTGGAGGGGCCAAAGAGACCCAGTACTTC. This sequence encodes CASSRGGAKETQYF.